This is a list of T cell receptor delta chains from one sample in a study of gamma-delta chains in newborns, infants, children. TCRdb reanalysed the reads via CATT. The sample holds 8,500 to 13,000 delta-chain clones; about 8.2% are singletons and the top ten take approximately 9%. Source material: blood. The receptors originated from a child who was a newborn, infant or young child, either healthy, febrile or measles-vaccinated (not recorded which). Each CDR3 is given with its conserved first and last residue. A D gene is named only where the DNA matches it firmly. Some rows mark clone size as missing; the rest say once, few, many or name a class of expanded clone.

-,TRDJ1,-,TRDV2,TGTGCCTGTGACACTATCGGGGGCCCTGGACCACTCATCTTT,CACDTIGGPGPLIF
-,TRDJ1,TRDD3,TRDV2,TGTGCCTGTGACACCGTAAAGTCGGGGGATTCCCCAAGAACCGATAACCTCATCTTT,CACDTVKSGDSPRTDNLIF
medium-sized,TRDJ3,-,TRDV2,TGTGCCTGTGACACCGTGGGGTCCCCTGGTTCCTGGGACACCCGACAGATGTTTTTC,CACDTVGSPGSWDTRQMFF
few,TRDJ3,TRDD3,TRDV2,TGTGCCTGTGACACTGGGGGATACTTTTCCTGGGACACCCGACAGATGTTTTTC,CACDTGGYFSWDTRQMFF
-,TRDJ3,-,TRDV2,TGTGCCTGTGACACCATTCGGGGTTCCCGGGACACCCGACAGATGTTTTTC,CACDTIRGSRDTRQMFF
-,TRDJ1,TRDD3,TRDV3,TGTGCCCTTGGCCGGGGGATGGGGGATAAACTCATCTTT,CALGRGMGDKLIF
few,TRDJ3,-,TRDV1,TGTGCTCTTGGGCCACGACGGGACCTTCCCGCCTGGGACACCCGACAGATGTTTTTC,CALGPRRDLPAWDTRQMFF
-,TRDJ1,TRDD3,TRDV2,TGTGCCTGTGATCCACTGGGGGACCCTAACACCGATAAACTCATCTTT,CACDPLGDPNTDKLIF
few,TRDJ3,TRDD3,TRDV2,TGTGCCTGTGACACCGGCGGTACTGGGGGACGGAGCTCCTGGGACACCCGACAGATGTTTTTC,CACDTGGTGGRSSWDTRQMFF
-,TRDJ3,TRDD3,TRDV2,TGTGCCTGTGACACCGCAACTGGGGGATACCAGGGCTCCTGGGACACCCGACAGATGTTTTTC,CACDTATGGYQGSWDTRQMFF
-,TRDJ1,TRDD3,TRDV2,TGTGCCTGTGACGCCCTACTGGGGGATACGCCCGATAAACTCATCTTT,CACDALLGDTPDKLIF
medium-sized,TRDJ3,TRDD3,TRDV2,TGTGCCTGTGACCCAATTCCTCGGCATACTGGGGGAAAGAGCTCCTGGGACACCCGACAGATGTTTTTC,CACDPIPRHTGGKSSWDTRQMFF
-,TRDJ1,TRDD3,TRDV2,TGTGCCTGTGACACGGGGTTCTGGGGGAAGCCCTTCACCGATAAACTCATCTTT,CACDTGFWGKPFTDKLIF
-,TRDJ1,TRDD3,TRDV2,TGTGCCTGTGACACGCTTAACTGGGGGATAGGAGGGACCGATAAACTCATCTTT,CACDTLNWGIGGTDKLIF
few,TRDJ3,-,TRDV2,TGTGCCTGTGACACCGCGGGGGGTCTCCGGGACACCCGACAGATGTTTTTC,CACDTAGGLRDTRQMFF
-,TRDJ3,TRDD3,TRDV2,TGTGCCTGTGACACCGGATATGGGACTGGGGGATATTCCGGCTCCTGGGACACCCGACAGATGTTTTTC,CACDTGYGTGGYSGSWDTRQMFF
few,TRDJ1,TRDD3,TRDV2,TGTGCCTGTGACTCGCTCGGAGGGCTGGGGGAAGCAATCACCGATAAACTCATCTTT,CACDSLGGLGEAITDKLIF
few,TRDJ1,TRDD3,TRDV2,TGTGCCTGTGACCCTGTACTGGGGGATACGAGGGTACCCACCGATAAACTCATCTTT,CACDPVLGDTRVPTDKLIF
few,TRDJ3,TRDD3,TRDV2,TGTGCCTGTGACAGACTGGGGGCTAGCTCCTGGGACACCCGACAGATGTTTTTC,CACDRLGASSWDTRQMFF
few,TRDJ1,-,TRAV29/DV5,TGTGCAGCAAGCGCCTTGCGCGGAGACCCACCTCCTCTGCGGGACACCGATAAACTCATCTTT,CAASALRGDPPPLRDTDKLIF
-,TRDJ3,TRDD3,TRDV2,TGTGCCTGTGACCCTATGCTGGGGGATAAATCCTGGGACACCCGACAGATGTTTTTC,CACDPMLGDKSWDTRQMFF
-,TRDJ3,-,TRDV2,TGTGCCTGTGACCCCGTTCATAGCTCCTGGGACACCCGACAGATGTTTTTC,CACDPVHSSWDTRQMFF
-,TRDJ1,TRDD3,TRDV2,TGTGCCTGTGACCCACTGGGGACCGACACCGATAAACTCATCTTT,CACDPLGTDTDKLIF
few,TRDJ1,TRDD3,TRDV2,TGTGCCCGTGACTCATTACTGGGGGATACGAACACCGATAAACTCATCTTT,CARDSLLGDTNTDKLIF
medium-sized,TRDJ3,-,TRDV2,TGTGCCTGTGACAAAATACTGGGCTCCTGGGACACCCGACAGATGTTTTTC,CACDKILGSWDTRQMFF
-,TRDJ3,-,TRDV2,TGTGCCTGTGACGATGCCCAGGACTCCTGGGACACCCGACAGATGTTTTTT,CACDDAQDSWDTRQMFF
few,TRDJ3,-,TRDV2,TGTGCCTGTGACACCGGTTACTCCAGCTCCTGGGACACCCGACGGATGTTTTTC,CACDTGYSSSWDTRRMFF
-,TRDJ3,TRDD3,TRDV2,TGTGCCTGTGACACCGCCTCTACTGGGGACGTGGGCTGTGACACCCGACAGATGTTTTTC,CACDTASTGDVGCDTRQMFF
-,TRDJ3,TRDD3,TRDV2,TGTGCCTGTGACACCAACTGGGGGATTTCAAGCTCCTGGGACACCCGACAGATGTTTTTC,CACDTNWGISSSWDTRQMFF
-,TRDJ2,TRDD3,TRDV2,TGTGCCTGTGACGTACTGGGGGATACGAGGACAGCACAACTCTTCTTT,CACDVLGDTRTAQLFF
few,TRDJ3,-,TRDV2,TGTGCCTGTGACACTGGGACCTATAGCTCCTGGGACACCCGACAGATGTTTTTC,CACDTGTYSSWDTRQMFF